Listed here are 8 T cell receptor beta chains from one sample, sequenced in a study of blood T cell repertoires in COVID-19. Clones were sequenced by immunoSEQ multiplex PCR, and TCRdb holds only the in-frame ones, with some missing. The sample yields roughly 130,000 clones, more than 75% seen once. The sample consisted of peripheral blood. The origin of the receptors is a woman aged 70-85 years with COVID-19, enrolled during active disease.

The chain links TRBV15 to TRBJ1-2; no definite D call. From germline, CDR1 is LNHNV and CDR2 YYDKDF (reference sequence). CDR3 size: 13 residues. Trimming stripped 0 bases from V and 4 bases from J, with 6 bases between. In DNA form, the CDR3 reads TGTGCCACCAGCAGAGACGGCGGCTATGGCTACACCTTC. Translating gives CATSRDGGYGYTF.

The rearrangement links TRBV18 to TRBJ2-1, with a possible D match to TRBD2 (5 bases). The germline V gene has CDR1 KGHSH and CDR2 LQKENI. V lost 0 bases and J 9 bases, leaving 9 bases between the germline ends. The CDR3 runs 13 residues. The CDR3 is CASSPPRVAEQFF. DNA for the CDR3: TGTGCCAGCTCACCACCGCGGGTAGCTGAGCAGTTCTTC.

This clone was observed a handful of times. The chain uses TRBV13 and TRBJ2-2, with a possible D match to TRBD2 (5 bases). This CDR3 contains 13 residues. Germline values: CDR1 PRHDT, CDR2 FYEKMQ (reference sequence). V was trimmed by 11 bases and J by 6 bases, leaving 16 bases between them. CDR3 sequence reads: CAADESGSGELFF. In nucleotides, the CDR3 is TGTGCCGCCGACGAGTCGGGGTCCGGGGAGCTGTTTTTT. Together with reference TRBV13 and TRBJ2-2, the CDR3 gives the full variable domain: AAGVIQSPRHLIKEKRETATLKCYPIPRHDTVYWYQQGPGQDPQFLISFYEKMQSDKGSIPDRFSAQQFSDYHSELNMSSLELGDSALYFCAADESGSGELFFGEGSRLTVL.

The chain is built from TRBV24-1 and TRBJ1-1; 7 positions match TRBD1. After removal of 6 bases from V and 1 base from J, the junction contained 1 base not matched to a gene. Germline CDR1 and CDR2: KGHDR and SFDVKD. This CDR3 comprises 13 residues. CDR3 region: CATSRQGNTEAFF. The CDR3 DNA reads as TGTGCCACCAGTCGACAGGGGAACACTGAAGCTTTCTTT.

The J gene is TRBJ2-1, the V gene TRBV12-5; TRBD1 matches at 9 bases. This CDR3 region has 15 residues. CDR1 LGHNT and CDR2 FRNRAP come from the germline V gene. With V trimmed by 4 bases and J by 7 bases, 8 bases remained unmatched. This CDR3 reads CASGYTGGVGNEQFF. CDR3 bases: TGTGCTAGTGGTTATACAGGGGGCGTAGGGAATGAGCAGTTCTTC.

In DNA form, the CDR3 reads TGTGCCAGCAGCTTAACAGCGGGGGGGCGATCAGATACGCAGTATTTT. Translated: CASSLTAGGRSDTQYF. The V and J genes are TRBV5-6 and TRBJ2-3, with TRBD2 matching over 10 bases. This CDR3 contains 16 residues. CDR1 is SGHDT, CDR2 YYEEEE, per germline. The trim removed 2 bases at V and 4 bases at J, leaving 7 bases unmatched.

V gene TRBV30 combines with J gene TRBJ1-4, with 9 nucleotides matching TRBD1. This CDR3 has 14 residues. The ends lost 3 bases at V and 8 bases at J; junction bases unmatched: 7. Germline V lookup: CDR1 GTSNPN, CDR2 SVGIG (reference sequence). The CDR3 protein is CAWRGPGQGEKLFF. The DNA for the CDR3 is TGTGCCTGGAGGGGACCGGGACAGGGCGAAAAACTGTTTTTT.

This sequence joins TRBV7-2 and TRBJ1-3, with D maybe TRBD1 (6 bases). CDR1 SGHTA and CDR2 FQGNSA come from the germline V gene. Trimming took 4 bases from V and 0 from J, leaving 16 bases between them. The CDR3 contains 17 residues. This CDR3 reads CASSSSPNRVSGNTIYF. CDR3 coding DNA: TGTGCCAGCAGCTCCTCGCCGAACAGGGTCTCTGGAAACACCATATATTTT.